The 20 T cell receptor beta chains reported below all come from one sample, sequenced in a study of T cell changes during pregnancy in multiple sclerosis. Clones were read by immunoSEQ multiplex PCR, and TCRdb kept only the in-frame ones, dropping some. The sample carries roughly 100,000 clones, approximately 90% recorded once. Sequencing used peripheral blood, obtained after pregnancy. The receptor set was obtained from a female donor with multiple sclerosis, enrolled in a pregnancy study.

V and J are TRBV29-1 and TRBJ1-3, with TRBD1 matching over 10 bases. J gave up 8 bases and V 7 bases, and 14 bases lay outside the gene matches. Germline V CDR1 and CDR2: SQVTM, ANQGSEA. This CDR3 has 15 amino acids. The CDR3 here is CSAITGTGVSYTIYF. In nucleotides, the CDR3 is TGCAGCGCCATTACTGGGACAGGGGTATCGTACACCATATATTTT.

This chain joins TRBV5-1 and TRBJ2-1; 9 bases are shared with TRBD2. CDR3 length: 15 amino acids. In germline, CDR1 is SGHRS, CDR2 YFSETQ. V dropped 0 bases and J dropped 4; count of bases not matched to a gene: 2. The CDR3 loop reads CASSLGGRGYNEQFF. CDR3 DNA sequence: TGCGCCAGCAGCTTGGGCGGGAGGGGGTACAATGAGCAGTTCTTC.

The chain joins TRBV7-9 to TRBJ2-7; 9 bases match TRBD1. The CDR3 has 14 amino acids. V dropped 5 bases and J dropped 3; count of bases not matched to a gene: 5. Per the germline V gene, CDR1 is SEHNR and CDR2 is FQNEAQ (reference sequence). The CDR3 here is CASSPGTGHYEQYF. In DNA, the CDR3 is TGTGCCAGCAGCCCAGGGACAGGGCACTACGAGCAGTACTTC.

The table lists this clone with a count of one. This CDR3 reads CASSLLGGNTGELFF. The CDR3 bases are TGTGCCAGCAGTTTATTGGGGGGGAACACCGGGGAGCTGTTTTTT. The rearrangement joins TRBV27 to TRBJ2-2; tentative D call: TRBD2 (6 bases). Per germline, CDR1 MNHEY and CDR2 SMNVEV (reference sequence). V was pared by 1 base and J by 1 base, with 7 bases between. The CDR3 has 15 residues.

The chain couples TRBV27 to TRBJ1-1, with no clear D. Per the germline V gene, CDR1 is MNHEY and CDR2 is SMNVEV (reference sequence). The CDR3 runs 14 residues. The V gene lost 4 bases and the J gene lost 4 bases, with 13 bases spanning the gap. The CDR3 protein is CASSSTALGTEAFF. The CDR3 DNA reads TGTGCCAGCAGTTCCACAGCCTTGGGCACTGAAGCTTTCTTT.

The chain is built from TRBV29-1 and TRBJ2-3, with D perhaps matching TRBD2 (6 bases). The CDR3 totals 15 residues. Trimming left V 4 bases short and J 1 base short, with 15 bases between. The germline CDR1 and CDR2 sequences are SQVTM and ANQGSEA. The CDR3 nucleotides are TGCAGCGTTGCTGGGGGGACGGCAGGCACAGATACGCAGTATTTT. This sequence encodes CSVAGGTAGTDTQYF.

J is TRBJ1-3 and V is TRBV7-2; unclear D gene. Germline V CDR1 and CDR2: SGHTA, FQGNSA. V gave up 4 bases and J gave up 4 bases, with 11 bases separating them. The CDR3 covers 14 residues. The CDR3, as DNA: TGTGCCAGCAGCTCGGGTGGACTGGGAAACACCATATATTTT. This translates into CASSSGGLGNTIYF.

The chain links TRBV5-4 to TRBJ1-2; 9 bases map to TRBD1. Unmatched junction bases numbered 2, after V lost 4 bases and J lost 4 bases. The CDR3 loop spans 13 amino acids. Germline V gene sequence: CDR1 SGHNT, CDR2 YYREEE (reference sequence). The CDR3 reads CASSPDRGYGYTF. The CDR3 nucleotides are TGTGCCAGCAGCCCGGACAGGGGCTATGGCTACACCTTC.

The chain uses TRBV4-3 and TRBJ2-1, with a weak D call TRBD1 (5 bases). This CDR3 spans 15 amino acids. Between the trimmed V and J ends, which lost 1 base and 10 bases, there was a span of 17 bases. Per the germline V gene, CDR1 is LGHNA and CDR2 is YSLEER. CDR3 coding DNA: TGCGCCAGCAGCCAAGCGTTCCAAGGGGTGAGGGAGCAGTTCTTC. It is translated as CASSQAFQGVREQFF.

Here the CDR3 reads CASSLDGSTDTQYF. The CDR3 DNA reads TGTGCCAGCAGCTTAGACGGGAGCACAGATACGCAGTATTTT. J is TRBJ2-3 and V is TRBV7-6, with D uncertain. The CDR3 extends over 14 amino acids. V lost 1 base and J lost 0, with 5 bases in between. Germline-derived CDR1 and CDR2 are SGHVS and FNYEAQ.

The rearrangement uses TRBV7-2 and TRBJ2-3, with 9 bases matching TRBD2. The CDR3 runs 15 residues. CDR1 SGHTA and CDR2 FQGNSA come from the germline V gene. With 1 base clipped from V and 4 bases from J, the junction kept 3 bases outside the gene matches. The CDR3 DNA sequence: TGTGCCAGCAGCTTAGTGGCGGGAGGGTCAGATACGCAGTATTTT. As protein: CASSLVAGGSDTQYF.

This clone has a handful of counts. CDR3 sequence: CASSLTRQGSVAFF. In nucleotides, the CDR3 is TGTGCCAGCAGCTTAACACGACAGGGAAGCGTGGCTTTCTTT. The gene calls are TRBV7-3 and TRBJ1-1; 7 bases line up with TRBD1. The CDR3 sequence is 14 residues long. J was trimmed by 11 bases and V by 0 bases; bases with no gene match: 9. Germline lookup yields CDR1 SGHTA and CDR2 FQGTGA.

This sequence joins TRBV6-5 and TRBJ1-2; D not certain. Germline V gene data show CDR1 as MNHEY and CDR2 as SVGAGI. V gave up 2 bases and J gave up 8 bases, with 12 bases separating them. The CDR3 loop spans 13 amino acids. CDR3 region: CASSYRSHGGYTF. CDR3 nucleotides: TGTGCCAGCAGTTACCGCAGTCATGGCGGCTACACCTTC.

The chain combines TRBV2 with TRBJ2-3; 7 bases agree with TRBD2. This CDR3 is built from 15 residues. V shed 5 bases and J 0 bases; nucleotides not matched to a gene: 5. CDR1 SNHLY and CDR2 FYNNEI come from the germline V gene. The CDR3 nucleotides are TGTGCCAGCAGTAGAGCGGGACTTAGCACAGATACGCAGTATTTT. This sequence encodes CASSRAGLSTDTQYF.

The J gene is TRBJ2-5, the V gene TRBV6-6; TRBD1 aligns across 8 bases. From germline, CDR1 is MNHNY and CDR2 SVGAGI (reference sequence). The CDR3 loop spans 15 amino acids. The trim removed 0 bases at V and 7 bases at J, leaving 7 bases unmatched. CDR3 coding DNA: TGTGCCAGCAGTTACTCGACAGGGGCCAAGATGACCCAGTACTTC. Translating gives CASSYSTGAKMTQYF.

The CDR3 sequence is CASNGLAGRPPYEQYF. In DNA, the CDR3 is TGTGCCAGCAACGGACTAGCGGGACGTCCTCCCTACGAGCAGTACTTC. The chain is built from TRBV7-9 and TRBJ2-7; TRBD2 matches 12 bases. CDR1 is SEHNR and CDR2 is FQNEAQ in the germline V gene (reference sequence). The CDR3 sequence is 16 residues long. Germline trimming cut 7 bases from V and 2 bases from J; bases unmatched to any gene: 9. Full variable domain (remainder filled in from reference TRBV7-9 and TRBJ2-7): DTGVSQNPRHKITKRGQNVTFRCDPISEHNRLYWYRQTLGQGPEFLTYFQNEAQLEKSRLLSDRFSAERPKGSFSTLEIQRTEQGDSAMYLCASNGLAGRPPYEQYFGPGTRLTVT.

J is TRBJ2-3 and V is TRBV7-2, with 12 bases identical to TRBD2. Germline V gene data show CDR1 as SGHTA and CDR2 as FQGNSA. The V gene end was trimmed by 1 base and the J gene end by 0 bases; junction bases not matched to a gene: 8. This CDR3 contains 19 residues. The chain's CDR3 is CASSLGWSSGGVSTDTQYF. DNA of the CDR3: TGTGCCAGCAGCTTAGGATGGTCTAGCGGGGGGGTGAGCACAGATACGCAGTATTTT.

The CDR3 DNA sequence: TGTGCCAGCAGTTCGAACTATGGCTACACCTTC. It specifies CASSSNYGYTF. J is TRBJ1-2 and V is TRBV28; D remains ambiguous. V gave up 4 bases and J gave up 2 bases, with 2 bases separating them. This CDR3 comprises 11 residues. Germline lookup yields CDR1 MDHEN and CDR2 SYDVKM.

The chain combines TRBV4-2 with TRBJ2-1; D possibly corresponds to TRBD1 (6 bases). Trimming took 0 bases from V and 7 from J, leaving 19 bases between them. The germline V gene has CDR1 LGHNA and CDR2 YNFKEQ. CDR3 size: 17 residues. The CDR3 nucleotides read TGTGCCAGCAGCCAAGATGGTTCAGGGGCCCTTAGAAATGAGCAGTTCTTC. Its protein product is CASSQDGSGALRNEQFF.

This clone was seen once. The chain employs TRBV27 and TRBJ1-2, with D perhaps TRBD1 (5 bases). V shed 2 bases and J shed 1 base, with 8 bases lying between them. The CDR3 totals 14 residues. Germline loops: CDR1 MNHEY, CDR2 SMNVEV (reference sequence). In DNA, the CDR3 is TGTGCCAGCAGTTTAAACAGGCATAACTATGGCTACACCTTC. Its protein is CASSLNRHNYGYTF.